This TCR beta chain is from a study of T-cell memory formation after mild COVID-19. Study-level points and caveats: The CD4+ clones that contracted clustered mainly within CM and EM, and the CD8+ clones concentrated in EMRA. Cross-reactive memory appears to have joined, as suggested by some responding clones showing up in pre-infection memory.

The germline CDR1 and CDR2 sequences are LGHNA and YSLEER. V lost 3 bases, J lost 7 bases, and 2 bases stayed unmatched. The CDR3 sequence is 14 residues long. TCRdb re-derived calls from the 5' RACE reads in MiXCR, one entry per CDR3 protein. Altogether about 190,000 distinct CDR3 sequences are present, under 12% being singletons, with the ten largest covering around 2.9%. This clonotype has at least ten counts. Its antigen is undetermined. Sequenced: PBMCs or a T cell subset sorted from them (not recorded which). The sequence was obtained from a man younger than 35 who had mild COVID-19 (a few samples of this study predate the infection). Cell type and time point are not known. This chain uses TRBV4-3 with TRBJ1-3; TRBD1 matches at 11 bases. The CDR3 is CASSQDRGLNTIYF. Here the CDR3 DNA reads TGCGCCAGCAGCCAGGACAGGGGGCTTAACACCATATATTTT.